What follows are 32 T cell receptor beta chains derived from one specimen sequenced in a study of post-analysis software for immune sequencing data. General study points: Patients had higher frequencies than controls of roughly 5 TRBV segments, including TRBV5-6, TRBV5-1 and TRBV20-1.

Their antigen targets remain unknown. TCR beta cDNA libraries included unique molecular identifiers. TCRdb itself ran the PCR reads through MiXCR, one entry per CDR3 protein. The sample carries some 450,000 distinct CDR3 sequences, nearly 45% recorded once. The sequenced sample was blood. These receptor sequences come from a girl aged 5-17 years with multiple sclerosis.

V is TRBV6-1 and J is TRBJ2-1; D may be TRBD2 (6 bases). The germline V gene has CDR1 MNHNS and CDR2 SASEGT. The CDR3 length is 12 residues. Trimming shortened V by 8 bases and J by 5 bases, and 10 bases separated the two germline ends. The CDR3: CASGRRDNEQFF. CDR3 DNA: TGTGCCAGCGGTCGGAGGGACAATGAGCAGTTCTTC.

The chain is built from TRBV29-1 and TRBJ2-7, with D possibly being TRBD2 (7 bases). CDR1 is SQVTM and CDR2 is ANQGSEA in the germline V gene. The CDR3 loop spans 14 amino acids. V lost 5 bases and J 2 bases, leaving 16 bases between the germline ends. DNA for the CDR3: TGCAGCGTTAAAAGGGGGGGGGAAGCCTACGAGCAGTACTTC. Protein: CSVKRGGEAYEQYF.

This clonotype was observed a handful of times. This chain joins TRBV5-1 and TRBJ1-1; D gene ambiguous. The CDR3 length is 13 residues. Between the trimmed V and J ends, which lost 0 bases and 9 bases, there was a span of 12 bases. The germline CDR1 and CDR2 sequences are SGHRS and YFSETQ. The CDR3 here is CASSLEALAKAFF. The CDR3 nucleotides are TGCGCCAGCAGCTTGGAGGCGTTAGCAAAAGCTTTCTTT. The full variable domain, rest sourced from reference TRBV5-1 and TRBJ1-1, is KAGVTQTPRYLIKTRGQQVTLSCSPISGHRSVSWYQQTPGQGLQFLFEYFSETQRNKGNFPGRFSGRQFSNSRSEMNVSTLELGDSALYLCASSLEALAKAFFGQGTRLTVV.

The sample holds a few counts of this clonotype. The gene calls are TRBV9 and TRBJ2-7; D is tentatively TRBD1 or TRBD2 (8 bases each). V was cut by 3 bases and J by 2 bases, with 21 bases left in between. This CDR3 contains 17 residues. Germline V gene data show CDR1 as SGDLS and CDR2 as YYNGEE. The CDR3 DNA reads TGTGCCAGCAGCGCGACAGGGGCACTAGCGGAGACCTACGAGCAGTACTTC. Its translation: CASSATGALAETYEQYF.

This clonotype occurred once. This chain uses TRBV28 with TRBJ1-2; D ambiguous. Germline V gene data show CDR1 as MDHEN and CDR2 as SYDVKM. The V gene lost 6 bases and the J gene lost 4 bases, with 12 bases spanning the gap. This CDR3 region has 13 residues. The CDR3 here is CASRPPRSYGYTF. The CDR3 coding sequence is TGTGCCAGCAGACCGCCAAGATCCTATGGCTACACCTTC.

The rearrangement links TRBV27 to TRBJ1-1; maybe TRBD1 (5 bases). Germline CDR1 reads MNHEY; CDR2 reads SMNVEV (reference sequence). The germline V and J ends were trimmed by 0 bases and 7 bases, with 9 bases remaining between them. The CDR3 totals 13 residues. Here the CDR3 DNA reads TGTGCCAGCAGTTTATCCCGACAGAATGAAGCTTTCTTT. It yields the protein CASSLSRQNEAFF.

This chain connects TRBV4-1 to TRBJ1-6; D is unclear. Germline V gene lookup returns CDR1 MGHRA and CDR2 YSYEKL. CDR3 length: 13 residues. V lost 1 base to trimming and J lost 9 bases, with 7 bases between them. The CDR3 nucleotides read TGCGCCAGCAGCCAAGCGACCAGTTCACCCCTCCACTTT. Amino acid sequence: CASSQATSSPLHF.

This clonotype has just one count. V usage is TRBV5-1 and J usage is TRBJ2-5; TRBD2 agrees at 7 bases. Germline-derived CDR1 and CDR2 are SGHRS and YFSETQ. This CDR3 has 14 residues. V dropped 4 bases and J dropped 1; count of bases not matched to a gene: 4. The CDR3 protein is CASSLTSSQETQYF. For the CDR3, the DNA is TGCGCCAGCAGCCTGACTAGCAGCCAAGAGACCCAGTACTTC.

The J gene is TRBJ1-6, the V gene TRBV28, with a tentative D call TRBD1 (6 bases). CDR3 length: 16 amino acids. V lost 1 base and J 5 bases, leaving 12 bases between the germline ends. Per the germline V gene, CDR1 is MDHEN and CDR2 is SYDVKM. The DNA for the CDR3 is TGTGCCAGCAGTTTATTTTGGACAGAAGATAATTCACCCCTCCACTTT. Translation: CASSLFWTEDNSPLHF. The complete variable domain, with remaining parts taken from reference TRBV28 and TRBJ1-6, reads DVKVTQSSRYLVKRTGEKVFLECVQDMDHENMFWYRQDPGLGLRLIYFSYDVKMKEKGDIPEGYSVSREKKERFSLILESASTNQTSMYLCASSLFWTEDNSPLHFGNGTRLTVT.

The J gene is TRBJ1-2, the V gene TRBV7-2, with D unclear. This CDR3 region has 14 residues. With 5 bases removed from V and 3 bases from J, the gap between germline ends came to 13 bases. Germline CDR1 and CDR2: SGHTA and FQGNSA. This chain's CDR3 is CASSLMGRHYGYTF. Written as DNA, the CDR3 is TGTGCCAGCAGCCTCATGGGTCGGCACTATGGCTACACCTTC.

A single count supports this clonotype. The CDR3, as DNA: TGTGCCAGCAGCCAAGGGTCAGGGATCAGCAATCAGCCCCAGCATTTT. Its translation: CASSQGSGISNQPQHF. The chain is built from TRBV3-1 and TRBJ1-5; a weak D match, TRBD1 (5 bases). CDR3 length equals 16 residues. V was clipped by 1 base and J by 1 base, with 11 bases between them. Germline V gene sequence: CDR1 LGHDT, CDR2 YNNKEL (reference sequence).

The chain carries TRBV6-6 and TRBJ1-2; D gene unclear. The V gene lost 3 bases and the J gene lost 3 bases, with 8 bases spanning the gap. The CDR3 length is 13 residues. Germline-derived CDR1 and CDR2 are MNHNY and SVGAGI (reference sequence). DNA of the CDR3: TGTGCCAGCAGTTATGGTCGGGACTATGGCTACACCTTC. Encoded protein: CASSYGRDYGYTF.

This clonotype has just a few counts. The V call is TRBV6-5, the J call TRBJ2-3; D perhaps matches TRBD1 (6 bases). The CDR3 loop spans 15 amino acids. V shed 0 bases and J shed 2 bases, with 9 bases lying between them. Per germline, CDR1 MNHEY and CDR2 SVGAGI. CDR3 nucleotides: TGTGCCAGCAGTTACTCTAGGACAGACACAGATACGCAGTATTTT. This codes for CASSYSRTDTDTQYF.

CDR3: CASSPAGAIQYF. The CDR3 coding sequence is TGTGCCAGCAGCCCGGCAGGGGCCATTCAGTACTTC. The gene calls are TRBV14 and TRBJ2-4; tentative D call: TRBD1 (6 bases). The ends were cut back, 4 bases at V and 9 bases at J, with 10 bases in the middle. The CDR3 is 12 residues long. The germline CDR1 and CDR2 sequences are SGHDN and FVKESK.

The chain has TRBV20-1 and TRBJ2-3; TRBD2 matches 8 bases. V was pared by 6 bases and J by 0 bases, with 5 bases of the junction left unmatched. The CDR3 has 14 residues. CDR1 is DFQATT and CDR2 is SNEGSKA in the germline V gene (reference sequence). The CDR3 coding sequence is TGCAGTGCCGTTAGCGGGACTAGCACAGATACGCAGTATTTT. Its protein product is CSAVSGTSTDTQYF.

This clonotype showed up just once. The chain joins TRBV7-9 to TRBJ2-7, with D possibly being TRBD2 (5 bases). Germline V CDR1 and CDR2: SEHNR, FQNEAQ (reference sequence). Trimming removed 4 bases at V and 0 bases at J, with 19 bases between. CDR3 length equals 17 residues. The CDR3 DNA sequence: TGTGCCAGCAGCTCGATCCCCGGGGAAAAGTGCTCCTACGAGCAGTACTTC. Amino acids: CASSSIPGEKCSYEQYF.

The V call is TRBV20-1, the J call TRBJ2-5, with TRBD1 as a possible D gene (6 bases). The CDR3 totals 16 residues. CDR1 and CDR2 (germline): DFQATT, SNEGSKA (reference sequence). The germline V and J ends were trimmed by 3 bases and 2 bases, with 19 bases remaining between them. The CDR3 reads CSARDAAGASQETQYF. Written as DNA, the CDR3 is TGCAGTGCTAGGGATGCGGCAGGGGCCTCACAAGAGACCCAGTACTTC.

This clonotype was recorded at least ten times. The chain uses TRBV7-2 and TRBJ2-1; TRBD1 or TRBD2 may be the D gene (5 bases each). This CDR3 is 18 amino acids long. In germline, CDR1 is SGHTA, CDR2 FQGNSA. The V and J ends lost 4 bases and 0 bases respectively, with 19 bases between them. The chain's CDR3 is CASSSLGVSGSSYNEQFF. DNA of the CDR3: TGTGCCAGCAGCTCACTAGGGGTCAGTGGGAGCTCCTACAATGAGCAGTTCTTC.

The J gene is TRBJ1-2, the V gene TRBV10-3; 9 bases are a match to TRBD1. Trimming at V came to 6 bases and at J to 2 bases, leaving 4 bases not matched to a gene. CDR1 and CDR2 from the germline V gene are ENHRY and SYGVKD. This CDR3 has 14 residues. The CDR3 nucleotides read TGTGCCATCAGGGGGGACAGGGTAAACTATGGCTACACCTTC. It encodes CAIRGDRVNYGYTF.

This chain joins TRBV28 and TRBJ1-6; the D gene is possibly TRBD1 (6 bases). The CDR3 runs 15 residues. V was clipped by 3 bases and J by 9 bases, with 15 bases between them. In germline, CDR1 is MDHEN, CDR2 SYDVKM. CDR3: CASSFGGASGSPLHF. As DNA, the CDR3 is TGTGCCAGCAGTTTCGGGGGGGCGAGCGGTTCACCCCTCCACTTT.

The gene calls are TRBV14 and TRBJ2-7; 10 bases line up with TRBD1. Trimming cost V 2 bases and J 3 bases; bases outside gene matches: 4. This CDR3 comprises 15 residues. The germline V gene has CDR1 SGHDN and CDR2 FVKESK. CDR3 sequence (DNA): TGTGCCAGCAGCCAACACCGGGACAGGGGCTACGAGCAGTACTTC. This codes for CASSQHRDRGYEQYF.

Only a few counts were recorded for this clonotype. V is TRBV12-3 or TRBV12-4 and J is TRBJ1-2, with D possibly being TRBD1 (6 bases). Trimming removed 3 bases from V and 3 bases from J, with 14 bases in between. The CDR3 sequence is 15 residues long. CDR3 nucleotides: TGTGCCAGCAGTTTTGGGGGCAGGGCCGACTATGGCTACACCTTC. Its protein product is CASSFGGRADYGYTF.

This rearrangement joins TRBV7-8 to TRBJ2-7, with D possibly TRBD2 on 7 matching bases. V dropped 2 bases and J dropped 0 bases, with 14 bases sitting between them. Germline CDR1 reads SGHVS; CDR2 reads FQNEAQ. The CDR3 length is 16 residues. CDR3 amino acids: CASSLIGGGRSYEQYF. The CDR3, as DNA: TGTGCCAGCAGCTTAATAGGCGGGGGCCGCTCCTACGAGCAGTACTTC.

Only a few counts were recorded for this clonotype. The chain employs TRBV6-5 and TRBJ2-5, with TRBD2 identical over 14 bases. The germline V gene encodes CDR1 MNHEY and CDR2 SVGAGI. This CDR3 has 18 amino acids. V shed 6 bases and J 5 bases; nucleotides not matched to a gene: 14. The CDR3 region is CASSFTRLAGGLGETQYF. Here the CDR3 DNA reads TGTGCCAGCAGCTTCACTCGACTAGCGGGAGGGCTTGGTGAGACCCAGTACTTC.

The rearrangement uses TRBV20-1 and TRBJ2-1, with 8 bases matching TRBD2. Germline CDR1 DFQATT, CDR2 SNEGSKA (reference sequence). V lost 0 bases to trimming and J lost 6 bases; unmatched junction nucleotides: 7. The CDR3 consists of 15 residues. CDR3 nucleotides: TGCAGTGCTAGAGATTTGGGACTAGAGGCCAATGAGCAGTTCTTC. It specifies CSARDLGLEANEQFF.

A few counts support this clonotype. The J gene is TRBJ2-3, the V gene TRBV28; D not certain. The CDR3 spans 14 residues. Germline CDR1 reads MDHEN; CDR2 reads SYDVKM. Trimming removed 3 bases from V and 2 bases from J, with 9 bases in between. This CDR3 is CASSFGRHTDTQYF. The CDR3 nucleotides read TGTGCCAGCAGTTTCGGACGGCACACAGATACGCAGTATTTT.

This clonotype was seen more than once but under ten times. The chain carries TRBV7-3 and TRBJ2-3, with 7 bases lining up with TRBD1. This CDR3 contains 13 residues. V dropped 5 bases and J dropped 4; count of bases not matched to a gene: 3. Germline V gene sequence: CDR1 SGHTA, CDR2 FQGTGA. CDR3 sequence: CASSTTGSDTQYF. The CDR3 DNA reads as TGTGCCAGCAGCACGACAGGGTCAGATACGCAGTATTTT.

This clonotype was observed a handful of times. The CDR3 bases are TGCGCCAGCAGCTCGTCATGGGGGGAGACCCAGTACTTC. It encodes CASSSSWGETQYF. The gene calls are TRBV5-1 and TRBJ2-5, with D possibly being TRBD1 or TRBD2 (5 bases each). V shed 3 bases and J shed 5 bases, with 11 bases lying between them. CDR3 length: 13 residues. Germline values: CDR1 SGHRS, CDR2 YFSETQ.

This chain joins TRBV28 and TRBJ2-5, with 8 positions matching TRBD1. The ends lost 5 bases at V and 1 base at J; junction bases unmatched: 9. CDR1 and CDR2 from the germline V gene are MDHEN and SYDVKM. The CDR3 runs 16 residues. The CDR3 region has the DNA TGTGCCAGCAGTCCACGGAGGACAGGGATCCAAGAGACCCAGTACTTC. Translated, it gives CASSPRRTGIQETQYF.

This chain links TRBV9 with TRBJ2-5; 12 nucleotides line up with TRBD2. Unmatched junction bases numbered 7, after V lost 3 bases and J lost 4 bases. The CDR3 is 16 amino acids. CDR1 and CDR2 (germline): SGDLS, YYNGEE. CDR3: CASSASGREGRETQYF. The CDR3 DNA follows: TGTGCCAGCAGCGCTAGCGGGAGGGAAGGTCGAGAGACCCAGTACTTC.

The chain employs TRBV7-2 and TRBJ2-1; TRBD2 is a possible D gene (5 bases). This CDR3 has 15 residues. The V gene lost 3 bases and the J gene lost 2 bases, with 11 bases spanning the gap. The germline V gene encodes CDR1 SGHTA and CDR2 FQGNSA. The CDR3 region has the DNA TGTGCCAGCAGCTTCGAGGACTCTACCTACAATGAGCAGTTCTTC. Translating gives CASSFEDSTYNEQFF.

J is TRBJ2-7 and V is TRBV5-1; TRBD1 agrees at 9 bases. Germline CDR1 SGHRS, CDR2 YFSETQ. This CDR3 comprises 13 residues. With 5 bases clipped from V and 5 bases from J, the junction kept 5 bases outside the gene matches. The chain's CDR3 is CASRPGQGHEQYF. DNA for the CDR3: TGCGCCAGCAGACCGGGACAGGGCCACGAGCAGTACTTC.